This TCR beta chain was sequenced for a study of T cells in pancreatic ductal adenocarcinoma. Study-wide results and limits: Tumors hold more CD45RO+ effector T cells, which may bias toward lower diversity.

Selected pancreatic ductal adenocarcinoma patients had undergone surgery without neoadjuvant therapy. In this sample, this clone turned up once. The antigen is undetermined. The CDR3 has 15 amino acids. CDR1 and CDR2 (germline): MNHEY, SMNVEV (reference sequence). The V end lost 4 bases, the J end lost 2 bases, and 13 bases lay between the germline ends. The protocol was immunoSEQ multiplex PCR, while the TCRdb copy is restricted to in-frame clones and leaves out a portion. The sample carries around 15,000 clones, around 91% recorded once. The V and J genes are TRBV27 and TRBJ2-3; D possibly corresponds to TRBD1 (6 bases). The source of this sequence is a human donor with pancreatic ductal adenocarcinoma. The source material was PBMCs. CDR3 protein: CASSYAGEYTDTQYF. CDR3 in DNA: TGTGCCAGCAGTTATGCAGGGGAGTACACAGATACGCAGTATTTT.